What follows are 24 T cell receptor beta chains derived from one specimen sequenced in a study of blood T cells in healthy people across ages. With a J-beta primer mix and a sample-barcoded 5' primer, a second PCR ran roughly 6 to 11 cycles. TCRdb reprocessed the 5' RACE reads via MiXCR and lists one record per CDR3 protein. The profile shows roughly 1,100,000 distinct CDR3 sequences, around 27% of them singletons. This sample was also put to use in a study of T cells of mothers and their children.

Sequencing used blood. Receptors were obtained from a girl aged 2 to 10 in good health.

This clonotype came up a few times. This sequence joins TRBV7-2 and TRBJ2-1; possible D gene TRBD2, 5 bases. This CDR3 comprises 13 residues. CDR1 and CDR2 from the germline V gene are SGHTA and FQGNSA. V gave up 5 bases and J gave up 5 bases, with 10 bases separating them. CDR3 region: CASSPTADNEQFF. The CDR3 region has the DNA TGTGCCAGCAGCCCAACAGCGGACAATGAGCAGTTCTTC. Full variable domain (rest looked up from reference TRBV7-2 and TRBJ2-1): GAGVSQSPSNKVTEKGKDVELRCDPISGHTALYWYRQSLGQGLEFLIYFQGNSAPDKSGLPSDRFSAERTGGSVSTLTIQRTQQEDSAVYLCASSPTADNEQFFGPGTRLTVL.

The chain uses TRBV7-2 and TRBJ1-4; possibly TRBD1 for D (5 bases). Germline-derived CDR1 and CDR2 are SGHTA and FQGNSA. V lost 6 bases and J lost 3, with 14 bases in between. This CDR3 contains 15 residues. The chain's CDR3 is CASSRGGEANEKLFF. The CDR3, as DNA: TGTGCCAGCAGTCGGGGGGGGGAAGCTAATGAAAAACTGTTTTTT.

This clonotype was seen a few times. The chain employs TRBV13 and TRBJ2-7; possible D gene TRBD2, 5 bases. CDR1 and CDR2 (germline): PRHDT, FYEKMQ (reference sequence). This CDR3 contains 15 residues. The V gene lost 0 bases and the J gene lost 3 bases, with 12 bases spanning the gap. DNA for the CDR3: TGTGCCAGCAGCTTAGGCCGGGGTATCGTCTACGAGCAGTACTTC. This sequence encodes CASSLGRGIVYEQYF.

This chain joins TRBV20-1 and TRBJ2-3; the match to TRBD2 covers 9 bases. CDR1 and CDR2 (germline): DFQATT, SNEGSKA (reference sequence). The CDR3 length is 15 residues. With V trimmed by 6 bases and J by 2 bases, 9 bases remained unmatched. This CDR3 is CSAKLAGRSTDTQYF. In nucleotides, the CDR3 is TGCAGTGCGAAGCTAGCGGGGAGATCCACAGATACGCAGTATTTT.

This clonotype showed up just a few times. This sequence joins TRBV27 and TRBJ1-3; no firm D call. Germline lookup yields CDR1 MNHEY and CDR2 SMNVEV (reference sequence). This CDR3 region has 15 residues. The germline V and J ends were trimmed by 0 bases and 0 bases, with 6 bases remaining between them. Here the CDR3 DNA reads TGTGCCAGCAGTTTATCGTACACCTCTGGAAACACCATATATTTT. As protein: CASSLSYTSGNTIYF.

This clonotype was seen only once. The rearrangement links TRBV7-9 to TRBJ2-7; perhaps D is TRBD1 or TRBD2 (5 bases each). The V end lost 4 bases, the J end lost 4 bases, and 14 bases lay between the germline ends. Germline assignment: CDR1 SEHNR and CDR2 FQNEAQ (reference sequence). This CDR3 has 14 residues. CDR3 nucleotides: TGTGCCAGCAGCTGGCCGGGACGGGCTTACGAGCAGTACTTC. Residues: CASSWPGRAYEQYF.

The rearrangement joins TRBV5-1 to TRBJ1-5, with D tentatively TRBD1 (6 bases). The CDR3 is 14 residues long. CDR1 SGHRS and CDR2 YFSETQ come from the germline V gene. V lost 0 bases to trimming and J lost 6 bases, with 10 bases between them. The CDR3 spells CASSLERGGQPQHF. The CDR3 bases are TGCGCCAGCAGCTTGGAACGAGGGGGTCAGCCCCAGCATTTT.

This clonotype was seen a handful of times. This sequence joins TRBV7-6 and TRBJ2-3; 9 bases fit TRBD1. This CDR3 contains 18 residues. The germline gives CDR1 SGHVS, CDR2 FNYEAQ. Trimming at V came to 4 bases and at J to 2 bases, leaving 13 bases not matched to a gene. CDR3 protein: CASSSVRRDRVSTDTQYF. CDR3 nucleotide sequence: TGTGCCAGCAGCTCCGTGAGGAGGGACAGGGTATCCACAGATACGCAGTATTTT.

The chain is built from TRBV20-1 and TRBJ2-2; maybe TRBD1 (7 bases). The germline V gene encodes CDR1 DFQATT and CDR2 SNEGSKA (reference sequence). The V and J ends lost 3 bases and 15 bases respectively, with 17 bases between them. This CDR3 has 12 amino acids. The CDR3 DNA reads TGCAGTGCTAGGGAGTCGACAGGGAGGTTGTTTTTT. Its protein is CSARESTGRLFF.

A few counts support this clonotype. The V call is TRBV10-2, the J call TRBJ2-7; the match to TRBD2 covers 11 bases. Trimming at V came to 6 bases and at J to 3 bases, leaving 7 bases not matched to a gene. Germline V gene data show CDR1 as WSHSY and CDR2 as SAAADI. CDR3 length: 15 amino acids. As DNA, the CDR3 is TGCGCCAGCAGAGCCGGGACTAGCGGAATCTACGAGCAGTACTTC. This encodes CASRAGTSGIYEQYF.

The chain joins TRBV27 to TRBJ1-4; no clear D. Germline CDR1 MNHEY, CDR2 SMNVEV (reference sequence). Trimming took 6 bases from V and 5 from J, leaving 10 bases between them. This CDR3 region has 13 residues. CDR3 bases: TGTGCCAGCAGCGAGAGACGGAATGAAAAACTGTTTTTT. It yields the protein CASSERRNEKLFF.

This chain joins TRBV20-1 and TRBJ1-1; D might be TRBD1 (6 bases). Germline V CDR1 and CDR2: DFQATT, SNEGSKA (reference sequence). V was shortened by 3 bases and J by 6 bases, with 17 bases between the two germline ends. The CDR3 consists of 14 residues. The DNA for the CDR3 is TGCAGTGCTAGGCTCCGACAGGAAGAATCTGAAGCTTTCTTT. The encoded protein is CSARLRQEESEAFF.

This clonotype has a handful of counts. This chain uses TRBV19 with TRBJ1-5; 7 nucleotides agree with TRBD1. With V trimmed by 5 bases and J by 5 bases, 9 bases remained unmatched. CDR1 is LNHDA and CDR2 is SQIVND in the germline V gene (reference sequence). The CDR3 is 15 amino acids. CDR3 DNA: TGTGCCAGTAGTCTGACAGGGTCGGTGTATCAGCCCCAGCATTTT. Protein sequence: CASSLTGSVYQPQHF.

The rearrangement joins TRBV6-6 to TRBJ1-2; D is possibly TRBD1 (5 bases). Germline CDR1 reads MNHNY; CDR2 reads SVGAGI (reference sequence). V lost 5 bases and J lost 12, with 16 bases in between. The CDR3 totals 12 residues. The CDR3 spells CASSVRPRDDTF. CDR3 DNA: TGTGCCAGCAGTGTCCGACCCCGGGACGACACCTTC.

This clonotype was counted only a few times. The chain recombines TRBV7-2 with TRBJ1-6; weak D call: TRBD1 (6 bases). Germline V gene lookup returns CDR1 SGHTA and CDR2 FQGNSA. V shed 5 bases and J shed 7 bases, with 18 bases lying between them. The CDR3 contains 16 residues. CDR3 region: CASSEVGAPTNSPLHF. As DNA, the CDR3 is TGTGCCAGCAGCGAGGTGGGGGCCCCTACAAATTCACCCCTCCACTTT.

The gene calls are TRBV29-1 and TRBJ2-1, with 12 nucleotides matching TRBD2. V shed 3 bases and J 14 bases; nucleotides not matched to a gene: 14. This CDR3 is 15 amino acids long. CDR1 is SQVTM, CDR2 ANQGSEA, per germline. As DNA, the CDR3 is TGCAGCGTTGATGGGGTTCGCCTAGCGGGGGGGCCGGAGTTCTTC. Translated, it gives CSVDGVRLAGGPEFF.

A few counts support this clonotype. This chain uses TRBV2 with TRBJ1-2; tentative D call: TRBD1 (5 bases). The V end was cut by 4 bases, the J end by 4 bases, with 13 bases between. Germline V gives CDR1 SNHLY, CDR2 FYNNEI. The CDR3 runs 14 residues. The CDR3 nucleotides are TGTGCCAGCAGTGGGGGCAGAAAATCCTATGGCTACACCTTC. Its translation is CASSGGRKSYGYTF.

V usage is TRBV29-1 and J usage is TRBJ1-4; D not resolved. V was cut by 7 bases and J by 8 bases, with 23 bases left in between. CDR3 length equals 15 residues. Per germline, CDR1 SQVTM and CDR2 ANQGSEA. In DNA form, the CDR3 reads TGCAGCGCGATGCTCTACCGGGGAGTCGTCGAAAAACTGTTTTTT. Its translation is CSAMLYRGVVEKLFF. The whole variable domain, remainder taken from reference TRBV29-1 and TRBJ1-4, is SAVISQKPSRDICQRGTSLTIQCQVDSQVTMMFWYRQQPGQSLTLIATANQGSEATYESGFVIDKFPISRPNLTFSTLTVSNMSPEDSSIYLCSAMLYRGVVEKLFFGSGTQLSVL.

In the case of this clonotype: The germline gene is not matched at one end of the junction; a read error may be the cause. The chain links TRBV20-1 to TRBJ2-1; D is perhaps TRBD1 or TRBD2 (6 bases each). The CDR3 runs 14 residues. Germline lookup yields CDR1 DFQATT and CDR2 SNEGSKA (reference sequence). The CDR3 DNA sequence: TGCGGTGCAAGGGACTCACATCAGGGGAATGAGCAGTTCTTC. It translates to CGARDSHQGNEQFF.

This clonotype has only one observation. CDR3 coding DNA: TGTGCCAGCAGCCCCCAATCCGCGGGGCACATTCAGTACTTC. This codes for CASSPQSAGHIQYF. The chain combines TRBV7-2 with TRBJ2-4, with a weak D call TRBD2 (6 bases). V was shortened by 5 bases and J by 8 bases, with 16 bases between the two germline ends. This CDR3 contains 14 residues. Germline CDR1 reads SGHTA; CDR2 reads FQGNSA.

The table lists this clonotype with a few counts. This chain connects TRBV7-9 to TRBJ2-3; TRBD1 is a possible D gene (5 bases). This CDR3 comprises 16 residues. With 5 bases removed from V and 0 bases from J, the gap between germline ends came to 15 bases. Per the germline V gene, CDR1 is SEHNR and CDR2 is FQNEAQ (reference sequence). The CDR3 DNA reads TGTGCCAGCAGCCTCCGACAGTCTTCTAGCACAGATACGCAGTATTTT. Amino acid sequence: CASSLRQSSSTDTQYF.

V is TRBV29-1 and J is TRBJ1-4; no clear D. The V gene's germline CDR1 is SQVTM and CDR2 ANQGSEA. The CDR3 covers 11 residues. The V and J ends lost 5 bases and 4 bases respectively, with 5 bases between them. The CDR3 sequence is CSVQRNEKLFF. CDR3 bases: TGCAGCGTTCAGCGTAATGAAAAACTGTTTTTT. The whole variable domain, remainder taken from reference TRBV29-1 and TRBJ1-4, is SAVISQKPSRDICQRGTSLTIQCQVDSQVTMMFWYRQQPGQSLTLIATANQGSEATYESGFVIDKFPISRPNLTFSTLTVSNMSPEDSSIYLCSVQRNEKLFFGSGTQLSVL.

The genes are TRBV27 and TRBJ2-7; no reliable D call. Between the trimmed V and J ends, which lost 6 bases and 3 bases, there was a span of 15 bases. The CDR3 runs 14 residues. Germline lookup yields CDR1 MNHEY and CDR2 SMNVEV (reference sequence). CDR3 DNA: TGTGCCAGCAGCCAAGGCGTCTGGGTCTACGAGCAGTACTTC. The encoded protein is CASSQGVWVYEQYF.

CDR3 loop: CASSEDPEDTEAFF. The CDR3 DNA reads TGTGCCAGCAGTGAAGACCCTGAAGACACTGAAGCTTTCTTT. V is TRBV2 and J is TRBJ1-1; D is unresolved. The V end was cut by 1 base, the J end by 3 bases, with 9 bases between. This CDR3 is 14 amino acids long. Germline assignment: CDR1 SNHLY and CDR2 FYNNEI.